The T cell receptor (beta chain) under discussion was sequenced for a study of cytomegalovirus exposure and HLA in healthy donors. Study outcomes and limitations: Owing to their indistinguishability, certain V segments, notably TRBV6-2 and TRBV6-3, were excluded. Association of a missense DCLRE1C variant with TCR beta V- and J-gene trimming was reported in a later analysis.

The CDR3 is made up of 15 amino acids. CDR1 SGHVS and CDR2 FNYEAQ come from the germline V gene. V lost 5 bases, J lost 8 bases, and 21 bases lay in between. The study ran its PCR with 60 Vbeta and 13 Jbeta primers. Only in-frame clones appear in the TCRdb table, and some are missing; sequencing was by immunoSEQ multiplex PCR. The table includes around 170,000 clones, approximately 81% detected once. Notes on this clone: Its target is unknown.

The specimen sequenced was PBMCs. The chain recombines TRBV7-6 with TRBJ1-2; possible D gene TRBD1, 5 bases. The clonotype originates from a boy aged 2-15 years in good health and CMV-seronegative. CDR3 protein: CASSRDSLDLSGYTF. In nucleotides, the CDR3 is TGTGCCAGCAGCCGCGACAGCCTCGACCTGAGCGGCTACACCTTC.